Reported below is one TCR beta chain. The record originates from a study of Ad26.COV2.S vaccination and SARS-CoV-2 variants. The data were produced by immunoSEQ multiplex PCR, yet TCRdb's version contains in-frame clones alone and is incomplete. Among tens of thousands of clones listed, approximately 80% were seen once. V lost 1 base, J lost 2 bases, and 11 bases lay in between. Germline CDR1 LGHDT, CDR2 YNNKEL (reference sequence). The CDR3 runs 15 residues. Sequencing used peripheral blood, obtained after recovery from COVID-19. The chain employs TRBV3-1 (or the pseudogene TRBV3-2) and TRBJ1-1; D ambiguous. The TCR originated in a human donor who had recovered from COVID-19. CDR3 protein: CASSQVFTGNTEAFF. CDR3 DNA sequence: TGTGCCAGCAGCCAAGTCTTTACGGGAAACACTGAAGCTTTCTTT.